The sample holds a few counts of the clone carrying this T cell receptor (beta chain). The sample belongs to a study of T-cell reconstitution after alpha-beta-depleted transplantation in children. CDR3 length: 17 residues. Trimming stripped 4 bases from V and 0 bases from J, with 13 bases between. Germline lookup yields CDR1 SGHAT and CDR2 FQNNGV. Molecular barcoding with unique molecular identifiers was used for the TCRbeta library. A single record per CDR3 protein comes from TCRdb applying MiXCR to the PCR reads. This sample has 90,000 to 120,000 distinct CDR3 sequences; approximately 6.9% occur once, and the top ten carry more than 20%.

The TCR comes from a male patient between 2 and 10 years old who had a stem cell transplant for acute lymphoblastic leukemia, so the T cells may come from the graft donor. Sequencing used PBMCs, mostly from graft donor cells, obtained 360 days after TCRalphabeta/CD19-depleted stem cell transplant. V and J are TRBV11-2 and TRBJ2-6, with D possibly matching TRBD1 (6 bases). CDR3 in amino acids: CASSSPRGSSGANVLTF. In DNA form, the CDR3 reads TGTGCCAGCAGCTCCCCGAGGGGGAGCTCTGGGGCCAACGTCCTGACTTTC. Together with reference TRBV11-2 and TRBJ2-6, the CDR3 gives the full variable domain: EAGVAQSPRYKIIEKRQSVAFWCNPISGHATLYWYQQILGQGPKLLIQFQNNGVVDDSQLPKDRFSAERLKGVDSTLKIQPAKLEDSAVYLCASSSPRGSSGANVLTFGAGSRLTVL.